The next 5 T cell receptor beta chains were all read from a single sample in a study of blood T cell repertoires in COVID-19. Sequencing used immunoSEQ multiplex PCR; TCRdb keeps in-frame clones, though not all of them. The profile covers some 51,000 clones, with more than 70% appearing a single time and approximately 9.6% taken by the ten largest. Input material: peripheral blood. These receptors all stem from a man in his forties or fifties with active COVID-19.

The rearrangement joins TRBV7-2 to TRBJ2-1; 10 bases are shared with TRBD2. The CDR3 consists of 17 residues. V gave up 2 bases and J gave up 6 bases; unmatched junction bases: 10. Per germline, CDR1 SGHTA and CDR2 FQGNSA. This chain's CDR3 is CASSLQASGGPGNEQFF. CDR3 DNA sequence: TGTGCCAGCAGCTTACAGGCTAGCGGGGGCCCGGGCAATGAGCAGTTCTTC.

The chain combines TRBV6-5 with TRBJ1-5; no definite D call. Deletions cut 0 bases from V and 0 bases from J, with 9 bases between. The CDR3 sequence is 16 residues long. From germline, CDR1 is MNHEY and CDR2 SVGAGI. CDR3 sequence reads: CASSYSTPYSNQPQHF. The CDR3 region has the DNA TGTGCCAGCAGTTACTCGACACCATATAGCAATCAGCCCCAGCATTTT.

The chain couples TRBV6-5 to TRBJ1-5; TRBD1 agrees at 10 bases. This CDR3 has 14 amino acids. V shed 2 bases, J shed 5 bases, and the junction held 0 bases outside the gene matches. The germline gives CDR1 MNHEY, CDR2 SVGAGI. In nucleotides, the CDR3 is TGTGCCAGCAGTTACGGGACAGGGGATCAGCCCCAGCATTTT. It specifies CASSYGTGDQPQHF.

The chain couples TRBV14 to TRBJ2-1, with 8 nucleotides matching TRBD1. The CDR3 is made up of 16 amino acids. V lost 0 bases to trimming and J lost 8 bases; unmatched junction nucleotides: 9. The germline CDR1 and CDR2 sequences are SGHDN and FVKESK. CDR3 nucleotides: TGTGCCAGCAGCCAAGAGCACAGGGGGTGGGGCGATGAGCAGTTCTTC. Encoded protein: CASSQEHRGWGDEQFF.

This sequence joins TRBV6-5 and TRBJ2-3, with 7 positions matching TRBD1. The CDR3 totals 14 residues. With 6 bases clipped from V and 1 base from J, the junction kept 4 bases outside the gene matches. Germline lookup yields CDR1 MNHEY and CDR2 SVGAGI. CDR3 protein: CASRPTGRTDTQYF. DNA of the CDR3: TGTGCCAGCAGGCCGACAGGGCGCACAGATACGCAGTATTTT.